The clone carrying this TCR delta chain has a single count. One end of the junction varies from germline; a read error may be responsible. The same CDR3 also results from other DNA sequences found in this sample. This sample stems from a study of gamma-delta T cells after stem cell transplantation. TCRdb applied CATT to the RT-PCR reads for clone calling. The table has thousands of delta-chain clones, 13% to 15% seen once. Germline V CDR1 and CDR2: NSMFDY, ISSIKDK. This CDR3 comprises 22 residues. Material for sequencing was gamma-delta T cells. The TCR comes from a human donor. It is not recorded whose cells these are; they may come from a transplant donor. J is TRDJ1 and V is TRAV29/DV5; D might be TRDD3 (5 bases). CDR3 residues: CAASVSLVLVKEHPYHTDKLIF. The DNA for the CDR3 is TGTGCAGCAAGCGTTAGCTTAGTACTGGTCAAAGAACACCCATATCACACAGATAAACTCATCTTT.